These T cell receptor beta chains were read from a single sample in a study of blood T cell repertoires in COVID-19. Using immunoSEQ multiplex PCR, the repertoire was profiled, and TCRdb retains in-frame clones only, with some absent. The sample includes approximately 150,000 clones, over 75% of them seen just once. The sample was PBMCs or T cells enriched from blood (not recorded which). The receptors derive from a woman in her 40s with acute COVID-19. Each CDR3 is given with its conserved first and last residue. A D gene is named only where the DNA matches it firmly. Rows give clone size only sometimes, using once, few, many, or a class for an expanded clone.

TRBV7-8	TRBD2	TRBJ2-3	.	TGTGCCAGCAGCCCCCTTTCCGGGACTAGCGGGAGTGATACGCAGTATTTT	CASSPLSGTSGSDTQYF
TRBV10-3	.	TRBJ1-1	.	TGTGCCATCAGTGAGTCGGGCTCTATGAACACTGAAGCTTTCTTT	CAISESGSMNTEAFF
TRBV19	TRBD2	TRBJ2-3	.	TGTGCCAGTAGCCGAATAGCGGGAGTTGTCACAGATACGCAGTATTTT	CASSRIAGVVTDTQYF
TRBV5-1	TRBD2	TRBJ2-7	.	TGCGCCAGCAGCCGCAGCGGGGGGACCTACGAGCAGTACTTC	CASSRSGGTYEQYF
TRBV7-2	TRBD2	TRBJ2-5	.	TGTGCCAGCAGCGGACTAGTTATTTCGGAGACCCAGTACTTC	CASSGLVISETQYF
TRBV5-1	.	TRBJ1-2	.	TGCGCCAGCAGCTTGGCCACGGGTGCTGGCTACACCTTC	CASSLATGAGYTF
TRBV9	TRBD2	TRBJ2-6	.	TGTGCCAGCAGCGTAGACAAATGGGAGGGTGGGGCCAACGTCCTGACTTTC	CASSVDKWEGGANVLTF
TRBV6-1	.	TRBJ1-3	.	TGTGCCAGCAGCGAACAGGGTTCAGTCTCTGGAAACACCATATATTTT	CASSEQGSVSGNTIYF
TRBV2	.	TRBJ1-2	.	TGTGCCAGCAGTGCAGGGCCCTATGGCTACACCTTC	CASSAGPYGYTF
TRBV7-7	.	TRBJ2-2	once	TGTGCTAGCAGCCCTGGATCGGGGGACACCGGGGAGCTGTTTTTT	CASSPGSGDTGELFF
TRBV4-2	TRBD2	TRBJ2-7	.	TGTGCCAGCAGCCTTGAGCGGGAGCGCTACGAGCAGTACTTC	CASSLERERYEQYF
TRBV15	TRBD1	TRBJ1-5	.	TGTGCCACCAGCAGGGACAGGGGAGGGCAGCCCCAGCATTTT	CATSRDRGGQPQHF
TRBV3-1/TRBV3-2	TRBD2	TRBJ2-1	.	TGTGCCAGCAGCCCATACCCCCTAGCGGGAGGGCCACAGTTCTTC	CASSPYPLAGGPQFF
TRBV7-9	TRBD1	TRBJ1-1	.	TGTGCCAGCAGCTTCGGACAGGGGGACACTGAAGCTTTCTTT	CASSFGQGDTEAFF
TRBV9	TRBD1	TRBJ2-6	.	TGTGCCAGCAGCCAAGGACAGGGAATCTCTGGGGCCAACGTCCTGACTTTC	CASSQGQGISGANVLTF
TRBV20-1	TRBD2	TRBJ2-3	.	TGCAGTGCTAGTGAGCGGGAGGGAAGCACAGATACGCAGTATTTT	CSASEREGSTDTQYF
TRBV4-2	TRBD1	TRBJ1-5	.	TGTGCCAGCAGCCAAGATAGTGGACAGGGGGATTTTCAGCCCCAGCATTTT	CASSQDSGQGDFQPQHF
TRBV19	TRBD1	TRBJ2-3	.	TGTGCCAGTAGTCCCGCAGGGGGAAGCACAGATACGCAGTATTTT	CASSPAGGSTDTQYF
TRBV5-1	TRBD2	TRBJ2-1	.	TGCGCCAGCAGCCTTAACTCGCCTCGCGGGGGCAATGAGCAGTTCTTC	CASSLNSPRGGNEQFF
TRBV5-6	.	TRBJ1-4	few	TGTGCCAGCAGCTTGTCTTTTAATGAAAAACTGTTTTTT	CASSLSFNEKLFF
TRBV7-2	TRBD1	TRBJ2-7	.	TGTGCCAGCAGCCTATCCTATATGACAGGGGCCTACGAGCAGTACTTC	CASSLSYMTGAYEQYF
TRBV19	TRBD2	TRBJ2-1	.	TGTGCCAGTAGTACCCCTAGCGGGAGGGCCGGGTACAATGAGCAGTTCTTC	CASSTPSGRAGYNEQFF
TRBV11-3	TRBD1	TRBJ1-1	.	TGTGCCAGCAGCGGGGACAGGGGGCTGAACACTGAAGCTTTCTTT	CASSGDRGLNTEAFF
TRBV19	TRBD1	TRBJ1-6	.	TGTGCCAGTAGTGCCGGACAGGCCGATAATTCACCCCTCCACTTT	CASSAGQADNSPLHF
TRBV15	.	TRBJ1-1	.	TGTGCCACCAGCACCCTCTCAGGTATCACTGAAGCTTTCTTT	CATSTLSGITEAFF
TRBV27	TRBD2	TRBJ2-5	.	TGTGCCAGCAGTTCCTATCGGACTAGCGGGTTCCAAGAGACCCAGTACTTC	CASSSYRTSGFQETQYF
TRBV5-1	.	TRBJ1-1	.	TGCGCCAGCAGCACCGGACAGTCCATGAACACTGAAGCTTTCTTT	CASSTGQSMNTEAFF
TRBV11-3	TRBD2	TRBJ2-5	.	TGTGCCAGCAGCCTGCGGGGACTAGCGGGAGAGACCCAGTACTTC	CASSLRGLAGETQYF
TRBV11-3	TRBD2	TRBJ2-1	once	TGTGCCAGCAGCTTAGGGACTAGCGGGAGCAATGTCAATGAGCAGTTCTTC	CASSLGTSGSNVNEQFF